Reported below is one TCR beta chain. Its antigen has not been determined. No quality values exist for individual bases; no much larger clone is one base distant. TCRbeta CDR3 regions were amplified from genomic DNA using the immunoSEQ Assay, a bias-controlled multiplex PCR. Per the authors' processing: The number of nucleated cells in each sample was estimated by amplification of reference gene primers within the assay. To quantify the absolute abundance of each unique TCRbeta CDR3 rearrangement, sequence reads were collapsed and filtered. For each sample, productive Simpson clonality was calculated as the square root of Simpson's diversity index across productive rearrangements. TCRdb limited this immuneACCESS table to in-frame rearrangements with V and J called. A share of clones is missing; checked studies link under half to unresolved V genes, and the rest is unexplained. The DNA was the basis for D and trimming; V, J and clone size are from that table. The sample has tens of thousands of clones on record, more than 75% of them singletons. The ten largest clones take up around a quarter of the sample.

V gives up 1 base and J gives up 5 bases, and the segment between their germline ends measures 17 bases. CDR3 length: 16 amino acids, cysteine to phenylalanine. Here the CDR3 DNA is all that survives: 48 bases in frame from base 1. As encoded in the germline V gene, CDR1 is MGHRA while CDR2 is YSYEKL. The sample belongs to a study of blood T cell repertoires in COVID-19 (dated by TCRdb to 2020 to 2022). Some background on the complete study: Collaborator samples came from the United States, Italy and Spain and covered acute and convalescent phases of COVID-19. The material from the prospective study consisted of cDNA or gDNA derived from T cells, B-cell-depleted T cells, or PBMCs. The dataset comprised deeply sampled blood TCRbeta repertoires from subjects exposed to, actively infected with, or recovered from COVID-19. The repertoires were released in a freely available public database intended as a resource for research on the immune response to SARS-CoV-2. Samples were obtained from the ongoing ImmuneRACE study (first 160 participants) and from some 1,300 subjects provided by 6 global collaborators. Sample metadata almost always included a de-identified subject ID, COVID-19 status, age in years and sex. Where HLA class I and class II types were available, the types were taken from metadata supplied by the sample provider, not from assay-based typing. The full study reports these points: The quantity of clinical and demographic metadata differed by source and by participant and was supplied without curation.

Whole blood was collected in K2EDTA tubes by collaborating institutions according to the institutions' own protocols. Collaborator samples were shipped for TCRbeta analysis as frozen whole blood, isolated PBMCs, or DNA extracted from either sample type. The sequence came from a human donor in a cohort sampled during active COVID-19. The sample consisted of peripheral blood. Recombination connected TRBV4-1 to TRBJ2-5, with a weak D call of TRBD2 (6 bases match). The bases read TGCGCCAGCAGCCAAGGGGACGATCTAGCGAGGGAGACCCAGTACTTC. Its coded protein is CASSQGDDLARETQYF.